Listed here are 4 T cell receptor beta chains from one sample, sequenced in a study of T cells in Graves' hyperthyroidism and ophthalmopathy (dated by TCRdb to about 2019). The library was prepared using multiplex PCR. The run used an Illumina HiSeq 2000. The TCR beta CDR3 regions were amplified from the RNA transcripts. A first-round RT-PCR of the TCR CDR3 used the HTBI primer set with the Qiagen OneStep RT-PCR kit. The public sequencing data were trimmed at Q25 with fastp and processed into clonotypes with MiXCR by TCRdb, which kept only in-frame beta chains. Rows are combined by CDR3 protein, so each entry shows the most common genes and DNA. The sample data list hundreds of thousands of distinct CDR3 sequences, and about 15% of these were observed just once. 5.8% of the sample belongs to the ten largest clones. Sequenced: blood. These receptors were taken from a woman aged 30 to 39 with Graves' hyperthyroidism that later progressed to Graves' ophthalmopathy.

This clonotype was found many times. The CDR3 DNA sequence: TGTGCCAGCAGCTTGAAATTTATGGGACAGGGGGCGCCGAGCACAGATACGCAGTATTTT. Translating gives CASSLKFMGQGAPSTDTQYF. The V and J genes are TRBV7-2 and TRBJ2-3; 12 nucleotides align to TRBD1. CDR1 and CDR2 (germline): SGHTA, FQGNSA. J gave up 0 bases and V 3 bases, and 13 bases lay outside the gene matches. This CDR3 comprises 20 residues. Together with reference TRBV7-2 and TRBJ2-3, the CDR3 gives the full variable domain: GAGVSQSPSNKVTEKGKDVELRCDPISGHTALYWYRQSLGQGLEFLIYFQGNSAPDKSGLPSDRFSAERTGGSVSTLTIQRTQQEDSAVYLCASSLKFMGQGAPSTDTQYFGPGTRLTVL.

This clonotype was seen more than once but under ten times. J is TRBJ1-1 and V is TRBV20-1; D might be TRBD1 (6 bases). Trimming pared 5 bases from V and 1 base from J, leaving 11 bases between. The CDR3 extends over 13 amino acids. CDR1 and CDR2 (germline): DFQATT, SNEGSKA (reference sequence). The CDR3 region has the DNA TGCAGTGCTTCGGACAGTGGGAACACTGAAGCTTTCTTT. Translation gives CSASDSGNTEAFF.

This clonotype was detected ten times or more. The chain joins TRBV28 to TRBJ2-5, with TRBD2 matching over 8 bases. With V trimmed by 3 bases and J by 5 bases, 14 bases remained unmatched. Germline CDR1 MDHEN, CDR2 SYDVKM. This CDR3 has 17 residues. Written as DNA, the CDR3 is TGTGCCAGCAGTTTTGTAAGGTCGGCGGGAGGCTGGGAGACCCAGTACTTC. As protein: CASSFVRSAGGWETQYF.

In its sample, this clonotype was seen many times. The chain has TRBV2 and TRBJ1-2; TRBD1 aligns across 8 bases. Germline V gives CDR1 SNHLY, CDR2 FYNNEI. This CDR3 has 13 residues. J gave up 6 bases and V 5 bases, and 5 bases lay outside the gene matches. As DNA, the CDR3 is TGTGCCAGCAGTCCAGGGGGCCGGGATGGCTACACCTTC. The encoded protein is CASSPGGRDGYTF.